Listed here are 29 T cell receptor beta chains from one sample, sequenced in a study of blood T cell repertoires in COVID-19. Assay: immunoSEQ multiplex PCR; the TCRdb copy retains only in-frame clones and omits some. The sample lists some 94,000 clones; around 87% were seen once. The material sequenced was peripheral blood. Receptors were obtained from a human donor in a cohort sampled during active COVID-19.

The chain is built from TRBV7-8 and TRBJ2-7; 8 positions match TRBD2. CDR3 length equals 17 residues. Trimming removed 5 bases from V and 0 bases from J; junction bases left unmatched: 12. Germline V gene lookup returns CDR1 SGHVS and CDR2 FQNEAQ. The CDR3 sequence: CASSPTRGGTLSYEQYF. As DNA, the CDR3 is TGTGCCAGCAGCCCAACCCGGGGGGGGACCCTCTCCTACGAGCAGTACTTC.

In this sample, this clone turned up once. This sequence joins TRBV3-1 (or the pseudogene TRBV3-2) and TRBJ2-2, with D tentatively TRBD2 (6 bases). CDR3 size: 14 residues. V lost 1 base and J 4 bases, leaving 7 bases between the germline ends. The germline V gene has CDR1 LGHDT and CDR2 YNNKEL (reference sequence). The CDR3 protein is CASSQVEGTGELFF. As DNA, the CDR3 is TGTGCCAGCAGCCAAGTGGAGGGCACCGGGGAGCTGTTTTTT.

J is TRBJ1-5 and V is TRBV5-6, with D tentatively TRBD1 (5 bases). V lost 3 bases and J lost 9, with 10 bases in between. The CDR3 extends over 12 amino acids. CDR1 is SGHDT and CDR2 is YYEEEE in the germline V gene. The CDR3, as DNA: TGTGCCAGCAGCTCCCAGGGAGGGCCCCAGCATTTT. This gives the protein CASSSQGGPQHF.

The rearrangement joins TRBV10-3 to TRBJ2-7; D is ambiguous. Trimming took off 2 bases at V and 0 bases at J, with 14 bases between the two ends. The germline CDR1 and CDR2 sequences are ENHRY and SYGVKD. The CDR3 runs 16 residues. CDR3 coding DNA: TGTGCCATCAGTGAGGGTCCCCCCGCCAGCTCCTACGAGCAGTACTTC. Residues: CAISEGPPASSYEQYF.

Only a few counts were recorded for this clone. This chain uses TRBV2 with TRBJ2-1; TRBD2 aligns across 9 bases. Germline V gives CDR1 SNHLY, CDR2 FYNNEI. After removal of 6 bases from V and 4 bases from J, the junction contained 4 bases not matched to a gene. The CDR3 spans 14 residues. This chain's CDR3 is CASSPGLAYNEQFF. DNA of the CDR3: TGTGCCAGCAGCCCCGGACTAGCGTACAATGAGCAGTTCTTC.

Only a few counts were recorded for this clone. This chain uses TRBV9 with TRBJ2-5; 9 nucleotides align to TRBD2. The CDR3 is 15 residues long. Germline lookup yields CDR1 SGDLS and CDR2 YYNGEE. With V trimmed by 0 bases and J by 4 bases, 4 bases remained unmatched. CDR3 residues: CASSVVSGRRETQYF. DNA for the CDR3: TGTGCCAGCAGCGTAGTTAGCGGGAGACGAGAGACCCAGTACTTC.

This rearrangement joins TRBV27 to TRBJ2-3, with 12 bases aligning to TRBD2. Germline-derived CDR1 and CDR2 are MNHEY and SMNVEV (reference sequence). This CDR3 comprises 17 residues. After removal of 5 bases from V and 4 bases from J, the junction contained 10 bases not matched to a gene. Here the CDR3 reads CASSPTGLAGGADTQYF. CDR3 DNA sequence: TGTGCCAGCAGTCCCACTGGGCTAGCGGGAGGGGCAGATACGCAGTATTTT.

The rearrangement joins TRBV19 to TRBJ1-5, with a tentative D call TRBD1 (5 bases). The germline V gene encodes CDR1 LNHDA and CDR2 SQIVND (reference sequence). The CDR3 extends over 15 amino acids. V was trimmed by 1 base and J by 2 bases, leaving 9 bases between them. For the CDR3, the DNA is TGTGCCAGTAGTATAGTGGGAGGGGGCAATCAGCCCCAGCATTTT. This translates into CASSIVGGGNQPQHF.

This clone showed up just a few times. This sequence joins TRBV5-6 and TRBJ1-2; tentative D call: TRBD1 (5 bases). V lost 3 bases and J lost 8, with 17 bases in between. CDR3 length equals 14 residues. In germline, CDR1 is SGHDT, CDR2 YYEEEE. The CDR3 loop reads CASSSYQGAYGYTF. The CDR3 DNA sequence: TGTGCCAGCAGCTCGTATCAGGGTGCGTACGGCTACACCTTC.

CDR3 amino acids: CASTGRKREPYEQYF. CDR3 nucleotide sequence: TGTGCCAGCACAGGCAGGAAGCGGGAACCCTACGAGCAGTACTTC. The V call is TRBV11-2, the J call TRBJ2-7, with 7 bases that match TRBD2. CDR3 size: 15 residues. The junction had 11 bases not matched to a gene; V was cut back by 7 bases and J by 2 bases. Germline CDR1 and CDR2: SGHAT and FQNNGV.

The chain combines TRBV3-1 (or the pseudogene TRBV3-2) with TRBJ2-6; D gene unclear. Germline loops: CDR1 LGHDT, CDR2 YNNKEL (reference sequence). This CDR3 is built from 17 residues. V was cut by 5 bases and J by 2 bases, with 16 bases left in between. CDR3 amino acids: CASSSSVRRAGANVLTF. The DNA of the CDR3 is TGTGCCAGCAGCTCCTCTGTGCGACGGGCTGGGGCCAACGTCCTGACTTTC.

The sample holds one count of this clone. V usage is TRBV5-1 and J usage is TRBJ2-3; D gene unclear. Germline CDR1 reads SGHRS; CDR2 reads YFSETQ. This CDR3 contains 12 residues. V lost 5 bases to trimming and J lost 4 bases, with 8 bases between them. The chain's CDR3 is CASRQDSDTQYF. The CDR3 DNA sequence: TGCGCCAGCAGGCAAGACTCAGATACGCAGTATTTT.

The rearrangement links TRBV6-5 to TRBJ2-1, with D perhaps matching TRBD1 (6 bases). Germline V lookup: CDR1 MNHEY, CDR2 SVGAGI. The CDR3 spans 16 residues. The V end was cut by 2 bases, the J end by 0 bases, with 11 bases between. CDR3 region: CASSYGTLASYNEQFF. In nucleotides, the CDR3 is TGTGCCAGCAGTTACGGGACACTGGCCTCCTACAATGAGCAGTTCTTC.

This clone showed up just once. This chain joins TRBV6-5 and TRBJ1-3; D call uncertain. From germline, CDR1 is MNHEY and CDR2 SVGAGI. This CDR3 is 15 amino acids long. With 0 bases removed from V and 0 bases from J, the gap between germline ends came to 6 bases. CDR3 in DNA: TGTGCCAGCAGTTACTCGGAGAGCTCTGGAAACACCATATATTTT. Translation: CASSYSESSGNTIYF.

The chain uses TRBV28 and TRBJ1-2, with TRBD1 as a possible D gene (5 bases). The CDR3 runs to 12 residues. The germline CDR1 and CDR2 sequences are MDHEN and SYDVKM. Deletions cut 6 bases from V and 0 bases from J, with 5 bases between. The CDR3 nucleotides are TGTGCCAGCAGGACAGCTAACTATGGCTACACCTTC. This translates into CASRTANYGYTF.

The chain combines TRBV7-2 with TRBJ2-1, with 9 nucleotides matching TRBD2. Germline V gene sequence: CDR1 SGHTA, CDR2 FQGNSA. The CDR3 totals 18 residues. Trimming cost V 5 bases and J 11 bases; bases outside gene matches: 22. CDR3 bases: TGTGCCAGCAGCGTAGGGGGGCGGGGGGGCCTCCAACAATGGAAGCAGTTCTTC. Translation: CASSVGGRGGLQQWKQFF. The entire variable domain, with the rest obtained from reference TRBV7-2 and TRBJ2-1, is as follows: GAGVSQSPSNKVTEKGKDVELRCDPISGHTALYWYRQSLGQGLEFLIYFQGNSAPDKSGLPSDRFSAERTGGSVSTLTIQRTQQEDSAVYLCASSVGGRGGLQQWKQFFGPGTRLTVL.

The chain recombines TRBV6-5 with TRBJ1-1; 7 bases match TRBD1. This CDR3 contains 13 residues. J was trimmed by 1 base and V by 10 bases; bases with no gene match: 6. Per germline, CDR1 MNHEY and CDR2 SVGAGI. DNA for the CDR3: TGTGCCACGGACAGGCGTGGGAACACTGAAGCTTTCTTT. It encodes CATDRRGNTEAFF.

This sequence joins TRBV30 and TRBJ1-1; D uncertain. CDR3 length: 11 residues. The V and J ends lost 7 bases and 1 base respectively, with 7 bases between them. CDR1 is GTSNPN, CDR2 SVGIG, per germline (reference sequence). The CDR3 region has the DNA TGTGCCTCGGAGGGGAACACTGAAGCTTTCTTT. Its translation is CASEGNTEAFF.

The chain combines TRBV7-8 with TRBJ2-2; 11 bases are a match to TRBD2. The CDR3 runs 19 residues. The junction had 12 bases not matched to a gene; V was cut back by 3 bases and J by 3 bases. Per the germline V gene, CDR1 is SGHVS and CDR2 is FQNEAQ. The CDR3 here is CASSFAPLAGGPDTGELFF. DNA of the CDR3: TGTGCCAGCAGCTTTGCCCCCTTAGCGGGAGGGCCTGACACCGGGGAGCTGTTTTTT.

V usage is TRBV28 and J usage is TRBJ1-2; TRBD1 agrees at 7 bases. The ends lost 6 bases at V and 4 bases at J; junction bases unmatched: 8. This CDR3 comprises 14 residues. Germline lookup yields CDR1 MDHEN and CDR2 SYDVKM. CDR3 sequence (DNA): TGTGCCAGCAGGAGACAGGGTAGAGCCTATGGCTACACCTTC. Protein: CASRRQGRAYGYTF.

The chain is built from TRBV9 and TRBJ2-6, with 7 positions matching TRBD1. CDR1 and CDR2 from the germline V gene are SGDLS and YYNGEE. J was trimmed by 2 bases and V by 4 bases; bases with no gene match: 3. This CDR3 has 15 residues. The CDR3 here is CASSIQGAGANVLTF. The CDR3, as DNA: TGTGCCAGCAGCATCCAGGGGGCTGGGGCCAACGTCCTGACTTTC. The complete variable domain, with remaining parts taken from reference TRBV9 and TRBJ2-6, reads DSGVTQTPKHLITATGQRVTLRCSPRSGDLSVYWYQQSLDQGLQFLIQYYNGEERAKGNILERFSAQQFPDLHSELNLSSLELGDSALYFCASSIQGAGANVLTFGAGSRLTVL.

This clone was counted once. In DNA, the CDR3 is TGTGCCAGCAGTCCCGTTAGAGAAAAACTGTTTTTT. Protein product: CASSPVREKLFF. The J gene is TRBJ1-4, the V gene TRBV12-3 or TRBV12-4; D gene ambiguous. V dropped 5 bases and J dropped 8 bases, with 9 bases sitting between them. This CDR3 region has 12 residues.

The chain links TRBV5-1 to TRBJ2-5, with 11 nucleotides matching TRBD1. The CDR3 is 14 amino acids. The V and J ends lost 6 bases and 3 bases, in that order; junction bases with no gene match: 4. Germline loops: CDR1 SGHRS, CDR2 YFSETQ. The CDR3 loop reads CASTRTGGEETQYF. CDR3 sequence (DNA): TGCGCCAGCACTCGGACAGGGGGCGAAGAGACCCAGTACTTC.

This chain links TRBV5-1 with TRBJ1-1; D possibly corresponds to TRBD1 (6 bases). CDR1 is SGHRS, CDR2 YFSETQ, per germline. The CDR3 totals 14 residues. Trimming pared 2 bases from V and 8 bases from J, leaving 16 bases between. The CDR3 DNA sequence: TGCGCCAGCAGCTTTGGGGGGGCCCAAAGGGAAGCTTTCTTT. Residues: CASSFGGAQREAFF.

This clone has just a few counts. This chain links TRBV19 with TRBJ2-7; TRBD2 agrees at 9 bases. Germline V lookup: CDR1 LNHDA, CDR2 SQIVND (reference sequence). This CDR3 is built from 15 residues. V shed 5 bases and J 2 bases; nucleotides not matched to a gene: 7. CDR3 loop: CASSVSGRTPYEQYF. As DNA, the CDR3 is TGTGCCAGTAGTGTAAGCGGGAGGACCCCCTACGAGCAGTACTTC.

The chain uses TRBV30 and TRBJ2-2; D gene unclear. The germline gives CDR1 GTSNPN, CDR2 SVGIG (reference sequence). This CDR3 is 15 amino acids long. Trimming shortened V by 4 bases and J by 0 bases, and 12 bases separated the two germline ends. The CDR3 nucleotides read TGTGCCTGGAAGCGTGCAAACGCGAACACCGGGGAGCTGTTTTTT. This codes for CAWKRANANTGELFF.

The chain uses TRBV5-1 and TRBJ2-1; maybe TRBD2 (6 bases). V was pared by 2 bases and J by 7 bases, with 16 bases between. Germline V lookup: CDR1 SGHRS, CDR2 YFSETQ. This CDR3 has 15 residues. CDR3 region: CASSLWRGPGNEQFF. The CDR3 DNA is TGCGCCAGCAGCTTATGGCGGGGTCCGGGGAATGAGCAGTTCTTC. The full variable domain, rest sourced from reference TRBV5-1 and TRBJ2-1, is KAGVTQTPRYLIKTRGQQVTLSCSPISGHRSVSWYQQTPGQGLQFLFEYFSETQRNKGNFPGRFSGRQFSNSRSEMNVSTLELGDSALYLCASSLWRGPGNEQFFGPGTRLTVL.

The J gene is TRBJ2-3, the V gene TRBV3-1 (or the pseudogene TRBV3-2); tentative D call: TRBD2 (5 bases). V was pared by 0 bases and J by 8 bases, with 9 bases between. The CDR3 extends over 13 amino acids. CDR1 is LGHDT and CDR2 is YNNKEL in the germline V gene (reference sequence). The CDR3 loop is CASSQESGSTQYF. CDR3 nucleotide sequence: TGTGCCAGCAGCCAAGAAAGTGGGAGTACGCAGTATTTT.

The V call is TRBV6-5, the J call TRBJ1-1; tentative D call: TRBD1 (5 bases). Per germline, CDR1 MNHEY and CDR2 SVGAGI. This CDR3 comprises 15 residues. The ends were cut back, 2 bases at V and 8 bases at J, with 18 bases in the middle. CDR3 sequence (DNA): TGTGCCAGCAGTTACAGTTCGACCGGGACTGCGGAAGCTTTCTTT. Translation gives CASSYSSTGTAEAFF.